A single sample gave rise to the 29 T cell receptor beta chains below, sequenced in a study of response to subunit inactivated influenza vaccine. Via MiXCR, TCRdb re-called the RT-PCR reads, giving one row per CDR3 protein. This table holds approximately 500,000 distinct CDR3 sequences, 10% to 15% found once. Source: PBMCs from blood, taken 40 to 50 days after vaccination. These receptors all come from a man in his fifties who received an inactivated influenza vaccine.

The V gene is TRBV4-2, the J gene TRBJ2-7; D is unresolved. Per germline, CDR1 LGHNA and CDR2 YNFKEQ. The length of the CDR3 is 14 residues. V lost 0 bases and J lost 0, with 6 bases in between. CDR3 sequence (DNA): TGTGCCAGCAGCCAAGAAGTAAGCTCCTACGAGCAGTACTTC. Translated: CASSQEVSSYEQYF.

Only a few counts were recorded for this clonotype. This chain joins TRBV5-1 and TRBJ2-3, with TRBD2 identical over 9 bases. V trimming: 0 bases; J trimming: 0 bases; junction bases outside the gene matches: 5. This CDR3 has 17 amino acids. Germline-derived CDR1 and CDR2 are SGHRS and YFSETQ. The CDR3 nucleotides read TGCGCCAGCAGCTTGGGTTCTACTAGCGGGAGCACAGATACGCAGTATTTT. Protein sequence: CASSLGSTSGSTDTQYF.

This clonotype was seen a handful of times. The chain links TRBV7-2 to TRBJ2-1, with D perhaps matching TRBD1 (6 bases). The CDR3 totals 12 residues. V shed 6 bases and J shed 10 bases, with 13 bases lying between them. CDR1 and CDR2 from the germline V gene are SGHTA and FQGNSA. CDR3 nucleotides: TGTGCCAGCAGTAATCCGGACAGCGAGCAGTTCTTC. Its translation is CASSNPDSEQFF.

The rearrangement uses TRBV4-3 and TRBJ2-1; no firm D call. The germline V gene encodes CDR1 LGHNA and CDR2 YSLEER. Trimming took off 0 bases at V and 4 bases at J, with 7 bases between the two ends. This CDR3 is built from 14 residues. The CDR3 DNA reads TGCGCCAGCAGCCAAGATGGGCGTTACAATGAGCAGTTCTTC. Amino acids: CASSQDGRYNEQFF.

At least ten counts were recorded for this clonotype. The CDR3 nucleotides are TGTGCCAGCAGTTTTCTGGGTGGCAATCAGCCCCAGCATTTT. This translates into CASSFLGGNQPQHF. The chain uses TRBV12-3 or TRBV12-4 and TRBJ1-5; D not resolved. This CDR3 spans 14 amino acids. Trimming cost V 3 bases and J 2 bases, with 8 bases left between them.

This clonotype occurred a few times. The chain couples TRBV27 to TRBJ2-1; TRBD2 matches 10 bases. The CDR3 sequence is 18 residues long. The germline CDR1 and CDR2 sequences are MNHEY and SMNVEV (reference sequence). V was clipped by 2 bases and J by 9 bases; unmatched bases: 16. CDR3 nucleotide sequence: TGTGCCAGCAGTTTAAGTGTTCGGCTAGCGGGAGTTGGTCCTGAGCAGTTCTTC. Its protein is CASSLSVRLAGVGPEQFF.

This clonotype was found a few times. This chain connects TRBV7-9 to TRBJ2-7; weak D call: TRBD1 (6 bases). The CDR3 extends over 16 amino acids. The V gene lost 6 bases and the J gene lost 0 bases, with 18 bases spanning the gap. Germline loops: CDR1 SEHNR, CDR2 FQNEAQ (reference sequence). The CDR3 nucleotides read TGTGCCAGCAGACCAATACAGGGCCAGTCCTCCTACGAGCAGTACTTC. It yields the protein CASRPIQGQSSYEQYF.

The chain joins TRBV6-2 or TRBV6-3 to TRBJ1-2; D gene unclear. Between the trimmed V and J ends, which lost 5 bases and 6 bases, there was a span of 16 bases. This CDR3 is built from 14 residues. Per germline, CDR1 MNHEY and CDR2 SVGEGT. CDR3: CASSTVTTGNGYTF. The CDR3 DNA follows: TGTGCCAGCAGTACGGTGACGACGGGGAATGGCTACACCTTC.

The chain is built from TRBV6-1 and TRBJ2-2; D possibly corresponds to TRBD1 (6 bases). CDR3 length: 14 amino acids. V was trimmed by 9 bases and J by 0 bases, leaving 11 bases between them. The germline V gene encodes CDR1 MNHNS and CDR2 SASEGT. The CDR3 reads CASSGQPNTGELFF. The CDR3 DNA is TGTGCCAGTTCTGGACAGCCGAACACCGGGGAGCTGTTTTTT.

The V call is TRBV18, the J call TRBJ1-1; 12 bases match TRBD1. The V and J ends lost 2 bases and 11 bases, in that order; junction bases with no gene match: 6. This CDR3 contains 14 residues. Germline-derived CDR1 and CDR2 are KGHSH and LQKENI. CDR3 bases: TGTGCCAGCTCACCATCGGGACAGGGGGCGCGGGCTTTCTTT. It translates to CASSPSGQGARAFF.

As to this clonotype: At one end the junction does not follow the germline gene, possibly because of a read error. The chain is built from TRBV25-1 and TRBJ2-1; TRBD2 might be the D (7 bases). Germline values: CDR1 MGHDK, CDR2 SYGVNS. This CDR3 comprises 14 residues. The CDR3 DNA reads as TGTGCCAGTGGGGGGGCCTTAGCCTTAGGTGGGCTTAACTTC. Residues: CASGGALALGGLNF.

In this sample, this clonotype turned up many times. The chain carries TRBV5-1 and TRBJ2-3; D not certain. CDR1 is SGHRS, CDR2 YFSETQ, per germline. The germline V and J ends were trimmed by 0 bases and 0 bases, with 5 bases remaining between them. The CDR3 loop spans 14 amino acids. DNA of the CDR3: TGCGCCAGCAGCTTGGATCCAAGCACAGATACGCAGTATTTT. Its protein is CASSLDPSTDTQYF.

This clonotype has at least ten counts. This sequence joins TRBV20-1 and TRBJ2-4; D ambiguous. Germline V gene data show CDR1 as DFQATT and CDR2 as SNEGSKA (reference sequence). The CDR3 is made up of 10 amino acids. Trimming stripped 4 bases from V and 4 bases from J, with 2 bases between. The CDR3 spells CSAKKNIQYF. In DNA, the CDR3 is TGCAGTGCTAAGAAAAACATTCAGTACTTC.

This clonotype was counted at least ten times. The chain joins TRBV5-1 to TRBJ2-7, with 7 bases aligning to TRBD2. Germline-derived CDR1 and CDR2 are SGHRS and YFSETQ. The ends lost 4 bases at V and 3 bases at J; junction bases unmatched: 10. This CDR3 comprises 15 residues. The CDR3 DNA reads as TGCGCCAGCAGCCGTGACCAAAGCGGGATCTACGAGCAGTACTTC. It translates to CASSRDQSGIYEQYF.

V is TRBV15 and J is TRBJ2-3; D remains unclear. The V gene's germline CDR1 is LNHNV and CDR2 YYDKDF (reference sequence). Trimming left V 4 bases short and J 4 bases short, with 9 bases between. The CDR3 has 13 amino acids. For the CDR3, the DNA is TGTGCCACCAGCAAAGCCCGTGCAGATACGCAGTATTTT. This codes for CATSKARADTQYF.

This clonotype showed up just a few times. V gene TRBV2 combines with J gene TRBJ2-7; D remains unclear. CDR1 is SNHLY, CDR2 FYNNEI, per germline. CDR3 length equals 13 residues. V was clipped by 3 bases and J by 2 bases, with 8 bases between them. The CDR3 DNA sequence: TGTGCCAGCAGTGAGCACAGAGCCTACGAGCAGTACTTC. As protein: CASSEHRAYEQYF.

The table lists this clonotype with many counts. The genes are TRBV10-3 and TRBJ2-5; TRBD2 matches 10 bases. This CDR3 is built from 14 residues. J lost 5 bases, V lost 5 bases, and 5 bases had no gene match. Germline lookup yields CDR1 ENHRY and CDR2 SYGVKD. The chain's CDR3 is CAISSSGREETQYF. The CDR3 coding sequence is TGTGCCATCAGTTCTAGCGGGAGAGAGGAGACCCAGTACTTC.

The chain combines TRBV15 with TRBJ2-3; D unresolved. This CDR3 contains 13 residues. Trimming removed 0 bases from V and 6 bases from J, with 7 bases in between. The germline V gene has CDR1 LNHNV and CDR2 YYDKDF (reference sequence). The CDR3 DNA follows: TGTGCCACCAGCAGAGATGTCACGGATACGCAGTATTTT. As protein: CATSRDVTDTQYF.

This clonotype was picked up a small number of times. The rearrangement uses TRBV3-1 and TRBJ2-1; unclear D gene. CDR1 is LGHDT and CDR2 is YNNKEL in the germline V gene (reference sequence). The CDR3 has 12 residues. The V and J ends lost 6 bases and 9 bases respectively, with 12 bases between them. The CDR3 region has the DNA TGTGCCAGCAGAACCGTTGCCGGTGAGCAGTTCTTC. This gives the protein CASRTVAGEQFF.

The V and J genes are TRBV7-2 and TRBJ1-5; no clear D gene. CDR1 and CDR2 (germline): SGHTA, FQGNSA. Trimming shortened V by 8 bases and J by 6 bases, and 17 bases separated the two germline ends. The CDR3 length is 14 residues. As DNA, the CDR3 is TGTGCCAGCTCGCTAGGAGGGTTAGTTCAGCCCCAGCATTTT. Amino acid sequence: CASSLGGLVQPQHF.

In regard to this clonotype: The junction shows a germline mismatch at one end, possibly a read error. This chain connects TRBV20-1 to TRBJ2-7, with 15 bases lining up with TRBD2. Germline CDR1 is DFQATT and CDR2 is SNEGSKA (reference sequence). The CDR3 has 15 residues. The CDR3 DNA reads TGCTGTGCTAGGTCGGGACTAGCGGGAGGCCACGAGCTGTACTTC. This gives the protein CCARSGLAGGHELYF.

This clonotype turned up a few times. This chain joins TRBV4-2 and TRBJ1-5, with D maybe TRBD1 (5 bases). V lost 4 bases, J lost 4 bases, and 14 bases lay in between. The length of the CDR3 is 15 residues. Germline-derived CDR1 and CDR2 are LGHNA and YNFKEQ. CDR3 sequence reads: CASSPPGTDNQPQHF. CDR3 in DNA: TGTGCCAGCAGCCCTCCGGGGACTGATAATCAGCCCCAGCATTTT.

The chain uses TRBV6-2 or TRBV6-3 and TRBJ2-4; TRBD1 might be the D (7 bases). The V end lost 5 bases, the J end lost 1 base, and 15 bases lay between the germline ends. The CDR3 is 16 amino acids. The germline V gene has CDR1 MNHEY and CDR2 SVGEGT. The CDR3 is CASSRDRLEAKNIQYF. As DNA, the CDR3 is TGTGCCAGCAGTCGGGACAGACTAGAGGCCAAAAACATTCAGTACTTC.

This clonotype was seen many times. The rearrangement uses TRBV12-3 or TRBV12-4 and TRBJ2-3, with 8 bases aligning to TRBD1. The CDR3 runs to 13 residues. The V gene end was trimmed by 5 bases and the J gene end by 6 bases; junction bases not matched to a gene: 4. CDR3 sequence reads: CASSGQGGDTQYF. The CDR3 region has the DNA TGTGCCAGCAGTGGACAGGGTGGGGATACGCAGTATTTT.

This clonotype was counted a few times. This rearrangement joins TRBV15 to TRBJ1-5; tentative D call: TRBD1 (6 bases). The CDR3 is 13 residues long. The germline CDR1 and CDR2 sequences are LNHNV and YYDKDF (reference sequence). V lost 7 bases, J lost 7 bases, and 14 bases lay in between. CDR3 in amino acids: CATTWGRGQPQHF. CDR3 DNA sequence: TGTGCCACCACCTGGGGCAGGGGACAGCCCCAGCATTTT.

In its sample, this clonotype was seen many times. This sequence joins TRBV20-1 and TRBJ2-1; 10 bases match TRBD2. The CDR3 runs to 15 residues. J was trimmed by 4 bases and V by 2 bases; bases with no gene match: 5. Germline V gives CDR1 DFQATT, CDR2 SNEGSKA (reference sequence). The CDR3 protein is CSARKGLASYNEQFF. CDR3 in DNA: TGCAGTGCTAGAAAGGGACTAGCGAGTTACAATGAGCAGTTCTTC.

The sample holds a few counts of this clonotype. The chain combines TRBV20-1 with TRBJ2-1; a possible D gene is TRBD1 (6 bases). The germline V gene encodes CDR1 DFQATT and CDR2 SNEGSKA (reference sequence). This CDR3 is 11 amino acids long. Trimming cost V 7 bases and J 5 bases, with 9 bases left between them. CDR3 protein: CSVSGDNEQFF. The CDR3 DNA is TGCAGTGTGTCAGGGGACAATGAGCAGTTCTTC.

There are a few counts of this clonotype. CDR3 region: CSARALGPNTEAFF. CDR3 DNA: TGCAGTGCTAGAGCTCTGGGCCCGAACACTGAAGCTTTCTTT. The chain carries TRBV20-1 and TRBJ1-1; no reliable D call. CDR1 DFQATT and CDR2 SNEGSKA come from the germline V gene (reference sequence). CDR3 length: 14 residues. V gave up 1 base and J gave up 1 base, with 10 bases separating them.

This clonotype was detected ten times or more. This chain connects TRBV10-3 to TRBJ2-7; 9 bases map to TRBD1. V lost 8 bases and J lost 9; bases outside the gene matches: 14. CDR1 is ENHRY and CDR2 is SYGVKD in the germline V gene. This CDR3 contains 14 residues. The CDR3 loop is CAIGAQGQGMRQYF. The CDR3 DNA is TGTGCCATCGGCGCCCAGGGACAGGGTATGAGGCAGTACTTC.